This T cell receptor (beta chain) was retrieved from a study of blood T cell repertoires in COVID-19. The V segment lost 6 bases and the J segment 6 bases; nucleotides outside the gene matches: 11. The CDR3 has 15 amino acids. Germline V gene sequence: CDR1 MDHEN, CDR2 SYDVKM. Produced via immunoSEQ multiplex PCR; TCRdb's table is partial and in-frame only. The sample includes about 100,000 clones, 85% seen only once; the top ten take approximately 2%. In this sample, this clone turned up once. The chain uses TRBV28 and TRBJ1-2; 9 bases map to TRBD1. This sequence originates from a woman between 70 and 85 years old with active or convalescent COVID-19. The source material was peripheral blood. CDR3 protein: CASSEQGATANGYTF. The CDR3 nucleotides are TGTGCCAGCAGCGAACAGGGGGCGACAGCAAATGGCTACACCTTC.